This T cell receptor beta chain came from a study of T-cell reconstitution after alpha-beta-depleted transplantation in children (dated by TCRdb to the mid-2010s). Regarding the complete study: T-cell immune reconstitution after TCRalphabeta/CD19-depleted allogeneic hematopoietic cell transplantation in children was quantitatively tracked in the study by means of TCR repertoire profiling.

This specimen's treatment or condition label, per the study, means: allogeneic hematopoietic cell transplantation with graft depleted of TCRalphabeta T cells and CD19 B cells. Transplant recipients were children who received TCRalphabeta/CD19-depleted allogeneic hematopoietic cell grafts. This clonotype was seen many times. Its recognized antigen is unknown. It has no much larger one-base neighbor in the sample; base qualities were not kept. V was cut back by 7 bases and J by 5 bases, leaving a gap of 14 bases between them. Measured from the cysteine to the phenylalanine, the CDR3 is 13 residues long. Only CDR3 DNA remains: 39 bases, in frame from the first base. Points the paper makes about the study in general: Over subsequent months, a decline in hyperexpanded clone frequencies was noted, and after one year, T-cell counts and TCRbeta diversity were mostly ascribed to newly produced T cells. The apparently early alphabetaT-cell count recovery about two months after transplant was reportedly dependent on only several hundred rapidly expanded clones derived from non-depleted graft cells. In some patients, the high TCRbeta diversity seen at day 60 was put down to recipient T cells and intrathymic progenitors that had survived conditioning.

Library creation used PCR. The data were produced on an Illumina HiSeq 2500. TCR libraries were prepared with molecular barcoding, using unique molecular identifiers to normalize TCRbeta repertoire quantification. The public sequencing data were trimmed at Q25 with fastp and processed into clonotypes with MiXCR by TCRdb, which kept only in-frame beta chains. Records with the same CDR3 protein are collapsed into one entry carrying the most frequent genes and DNA. A total of roughly 300,000 distinct CDR3 sequences appear in this sample, approximately 10% of them only once. Of the sample, 23% falls within the top ten clones.

The sequence links TRBV12-3 or TRBV12-4 to TRBJ2-5; a tentative D call is TRBD2 (5 bases match). This TCR came from a male patient aged 2 to 9 who had a stem cell transplant for chronic granulomatous disease, so the T cells may come from the graft donor. The sample in question was peripheral blood, obtained 180 days after TCRalphabeta/CD19-depleted stem cell transplant. The nucleotide sequence reads as follows: TGTGCCAGCAACTTGGGGTCGGGGGAGACCCAGTACTTC. Translated, it gives CASNLGSGETQYF.